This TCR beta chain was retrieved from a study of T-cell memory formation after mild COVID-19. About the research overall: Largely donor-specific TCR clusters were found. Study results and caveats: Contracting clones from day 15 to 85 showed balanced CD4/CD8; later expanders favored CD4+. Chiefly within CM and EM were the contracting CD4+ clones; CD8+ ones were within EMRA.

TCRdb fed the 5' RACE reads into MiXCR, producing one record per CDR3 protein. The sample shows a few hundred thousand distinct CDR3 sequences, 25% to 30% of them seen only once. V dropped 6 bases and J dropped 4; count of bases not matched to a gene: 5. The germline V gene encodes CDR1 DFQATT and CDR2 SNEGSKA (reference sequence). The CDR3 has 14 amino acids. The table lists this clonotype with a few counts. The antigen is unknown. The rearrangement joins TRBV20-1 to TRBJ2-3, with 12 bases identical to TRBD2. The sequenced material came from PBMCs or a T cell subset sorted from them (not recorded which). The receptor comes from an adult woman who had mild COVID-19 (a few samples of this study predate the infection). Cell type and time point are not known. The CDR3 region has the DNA TGCAGTGCAAGGACTAGCGGGACGGCAGATACGCAGTATTTT. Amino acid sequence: CSARTSGTADTQYF.